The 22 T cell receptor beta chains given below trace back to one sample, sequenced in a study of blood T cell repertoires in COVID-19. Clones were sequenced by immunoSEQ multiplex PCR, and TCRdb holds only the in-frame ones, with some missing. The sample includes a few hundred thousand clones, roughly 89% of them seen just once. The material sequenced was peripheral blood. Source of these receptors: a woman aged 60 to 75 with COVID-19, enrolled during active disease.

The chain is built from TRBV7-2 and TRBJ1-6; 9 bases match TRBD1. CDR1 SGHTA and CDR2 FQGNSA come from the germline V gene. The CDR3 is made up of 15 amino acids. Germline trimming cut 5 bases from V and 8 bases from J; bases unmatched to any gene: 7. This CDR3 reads CASSPGTGLDSPLHF. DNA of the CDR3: TGTGCCAGCAGCCCCGGGACAGGGTTGGATTCACCCCTCCACTTT.

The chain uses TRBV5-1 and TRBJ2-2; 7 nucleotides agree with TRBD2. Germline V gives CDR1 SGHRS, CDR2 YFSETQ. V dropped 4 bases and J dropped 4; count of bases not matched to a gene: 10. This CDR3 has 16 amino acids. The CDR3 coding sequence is TGCGCCAGCAGCCCCTCCCTAGGACTAGGCACCGGGGAGCTGTTTTTT. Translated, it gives CASSPSLGLGTGELFF.

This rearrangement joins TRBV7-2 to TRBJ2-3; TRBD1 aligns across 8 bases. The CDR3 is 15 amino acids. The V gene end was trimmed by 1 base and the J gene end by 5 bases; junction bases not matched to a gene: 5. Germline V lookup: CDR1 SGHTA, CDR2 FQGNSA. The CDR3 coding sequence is TGTGCCAGCAGCTTAGTCAGGGGGCGTATAGATACGCAGTATTTT. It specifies CASSLVRGRIDTQYF.

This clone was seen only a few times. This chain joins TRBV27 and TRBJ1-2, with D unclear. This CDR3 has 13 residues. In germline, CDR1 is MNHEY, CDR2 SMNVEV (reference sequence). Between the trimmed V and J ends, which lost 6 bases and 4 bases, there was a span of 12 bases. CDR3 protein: CASSHRARYGYTF. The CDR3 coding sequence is TGTGCCAGCAGCCATCGAGCCCGCTATGGCTACACCTTC.

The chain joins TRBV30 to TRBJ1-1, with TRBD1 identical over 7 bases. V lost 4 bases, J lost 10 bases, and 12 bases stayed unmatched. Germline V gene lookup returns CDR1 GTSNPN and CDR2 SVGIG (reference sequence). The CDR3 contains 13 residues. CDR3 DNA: TGTGCCTGGACTCCTTTAATACAGGGGCGAGCTTTCTTT. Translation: CAWTPLIQGRAFF.

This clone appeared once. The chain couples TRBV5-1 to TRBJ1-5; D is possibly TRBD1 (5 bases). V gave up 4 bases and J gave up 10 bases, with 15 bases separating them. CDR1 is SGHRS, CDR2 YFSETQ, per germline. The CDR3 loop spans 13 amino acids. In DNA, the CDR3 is TGCGCCAGCAGCCCTTCTTTCCAGGGTCCCCAGCATTTT. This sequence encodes CASSPSFQGPQHF.

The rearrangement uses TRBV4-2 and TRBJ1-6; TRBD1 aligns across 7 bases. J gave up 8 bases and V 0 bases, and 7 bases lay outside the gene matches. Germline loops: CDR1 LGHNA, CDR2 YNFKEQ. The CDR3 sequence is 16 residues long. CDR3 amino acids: CASSQDASGGDSPLHF. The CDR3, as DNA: TGTGCCAGCAGCCAAGACGCGTCAGGGGGAGATTCACCCCTCCACTTT.

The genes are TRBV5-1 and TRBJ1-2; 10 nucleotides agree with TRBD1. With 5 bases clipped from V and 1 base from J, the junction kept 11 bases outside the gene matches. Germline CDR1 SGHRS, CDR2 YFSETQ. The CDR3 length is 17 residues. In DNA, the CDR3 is TGCGCCAGCAGGAGGCGGGGGACAGGGGCGTTTAACTATGGCTACACCTTC. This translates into CASRRRGTGAFNYGYTF.

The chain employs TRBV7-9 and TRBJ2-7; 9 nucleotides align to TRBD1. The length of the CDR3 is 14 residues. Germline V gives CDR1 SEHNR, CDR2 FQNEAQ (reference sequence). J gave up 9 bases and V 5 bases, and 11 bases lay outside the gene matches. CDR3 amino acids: CASSGRGQGRVQYF. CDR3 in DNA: TGTGCCAGCAGCGGCCGAGGACAGGGGAGGGTGCAGTACTTC.

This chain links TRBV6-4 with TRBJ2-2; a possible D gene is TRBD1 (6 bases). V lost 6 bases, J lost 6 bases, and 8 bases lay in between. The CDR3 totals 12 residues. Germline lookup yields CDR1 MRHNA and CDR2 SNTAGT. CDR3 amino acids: CASSRGAGELFF. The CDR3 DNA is TGTGCCAGCAGCAGGGGAGCCGGGGAGCTGTTTTTT.

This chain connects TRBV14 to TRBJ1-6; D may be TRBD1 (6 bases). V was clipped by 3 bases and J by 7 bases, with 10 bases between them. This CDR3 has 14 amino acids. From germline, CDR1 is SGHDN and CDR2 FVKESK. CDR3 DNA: TGTGCCAGCAGCCAGGGACAATCAAATTCACCCCTCCACTTT. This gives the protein CASSQGQSNSPLHF. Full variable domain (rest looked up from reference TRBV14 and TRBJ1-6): EAGVTQFPSHSVIEKGQTVTLRCDPISGHDNLYWYRRVMGKEIKFLLHFVKESKQDESGMPNNRFLAERTGGTYSTLKVQPAELEDSGVYFCASSQGQSNSPLHFGNGTRLTVT.

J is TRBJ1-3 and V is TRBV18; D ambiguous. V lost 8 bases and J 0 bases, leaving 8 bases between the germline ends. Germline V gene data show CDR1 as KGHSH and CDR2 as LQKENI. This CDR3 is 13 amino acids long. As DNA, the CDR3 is TGTGCCAGCCCCTCGGTCTCTGGAAACACCATATATTTT. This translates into CASPSVSGNTIYF.

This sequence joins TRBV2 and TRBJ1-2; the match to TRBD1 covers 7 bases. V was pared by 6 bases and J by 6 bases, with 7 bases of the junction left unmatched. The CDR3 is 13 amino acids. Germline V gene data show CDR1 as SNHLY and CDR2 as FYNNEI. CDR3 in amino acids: CASSDRVGDGYTF. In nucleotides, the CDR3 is TGTGCCAGCAGCGACAGGGTGGGCGATGGCTACACCTTC.

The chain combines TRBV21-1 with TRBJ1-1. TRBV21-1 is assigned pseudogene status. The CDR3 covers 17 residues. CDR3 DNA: TGTGCCAGCAGCAAACGGGGAGTAAGGGACCGGGGGTCTGAAGCTTTCTTT. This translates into CASSKRGVRDRGSEAFF.

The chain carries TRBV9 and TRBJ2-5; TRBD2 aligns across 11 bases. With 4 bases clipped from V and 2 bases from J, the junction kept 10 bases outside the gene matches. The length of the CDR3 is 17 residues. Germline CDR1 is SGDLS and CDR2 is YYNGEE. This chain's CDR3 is CASSPTPLAGGQETQYF. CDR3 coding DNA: TGTGCCAGCAGCCCCACCCCTTTAGCGGGGGGGCAAGAGACCCAGTACTTC.

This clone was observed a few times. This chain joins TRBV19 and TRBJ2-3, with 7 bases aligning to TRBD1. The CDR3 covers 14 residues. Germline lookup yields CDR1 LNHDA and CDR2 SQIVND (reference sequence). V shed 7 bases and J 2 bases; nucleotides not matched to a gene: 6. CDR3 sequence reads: CASKQGQHTDTQYF. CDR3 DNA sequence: TGTGCCAGTAAGCAGGGACAGCACACAGATACGCAGTATTTT. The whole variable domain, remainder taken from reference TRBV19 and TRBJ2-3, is DGGITQSPKYLFRKEGQNVTLSCEQNLNHDAMYWYRQDPGQGLRLIYYSQIVNDFQKGDIAEGYSVSREKKESFPLTVTSAQKNPTAFYLCASKQGQHTDTQYFGPGTRLTVL.

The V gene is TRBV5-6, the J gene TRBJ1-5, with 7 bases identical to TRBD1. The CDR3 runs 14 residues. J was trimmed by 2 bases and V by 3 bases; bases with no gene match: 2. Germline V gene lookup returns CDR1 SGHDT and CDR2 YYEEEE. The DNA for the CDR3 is TGTGCCAGCAGCTACACAGGGGGCAATCAGCCCCAGCATTTT. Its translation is CASSYTGGNQPQHF.

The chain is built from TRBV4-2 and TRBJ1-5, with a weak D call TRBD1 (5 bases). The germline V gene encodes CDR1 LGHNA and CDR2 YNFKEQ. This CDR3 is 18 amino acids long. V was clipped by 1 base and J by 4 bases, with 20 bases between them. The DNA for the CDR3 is TGTGCCAGCAGCCAAGCAGGGATGGGGTTAGCAAGTAATCAGCCCCAGCATTTT. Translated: CASSQAGMGLASNQPQHF.

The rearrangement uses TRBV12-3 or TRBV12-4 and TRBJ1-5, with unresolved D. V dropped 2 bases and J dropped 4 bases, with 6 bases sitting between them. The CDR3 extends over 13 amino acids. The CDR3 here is CASSLSGNQPQHF. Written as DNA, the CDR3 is TGTGCCAGCAGTTTATCGGGGAATCAGCCCCAGCATTTT.

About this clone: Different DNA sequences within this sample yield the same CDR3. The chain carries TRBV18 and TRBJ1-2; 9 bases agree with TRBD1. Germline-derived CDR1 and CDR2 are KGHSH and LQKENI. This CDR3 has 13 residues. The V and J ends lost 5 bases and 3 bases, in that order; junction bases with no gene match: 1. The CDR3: CASSRQGDYGYTF. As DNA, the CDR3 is TGTGCCAGCTCAAGACAGGGGGACTATGGCTACACCTTC.

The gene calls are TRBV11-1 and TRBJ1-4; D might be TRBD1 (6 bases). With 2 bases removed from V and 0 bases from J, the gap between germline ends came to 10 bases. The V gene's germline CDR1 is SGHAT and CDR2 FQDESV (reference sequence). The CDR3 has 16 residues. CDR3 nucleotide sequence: TGTGCCAGCAGCTTATTGCCAGGGGCAACTAATGAAAAACTGTTTTTT. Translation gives CASSLLPGATNEKLFF.

CDR3 in amino acids: CASSFPGVGTEAFF. The CDR3 nucleotides read TGTGCCAGCAGTTTTCCAGGGGTGGGCACTGAAGCTTTCTTT. The chain recombines TRBV28 with TRBJ1-1, with TRBD1 as a possible D gene (6 bases). From germline, CDR1 is MDHEN and CDR2 SYDVKM. Trimming took off 3 bases at V and 4 bases at J, with 12 bases between the two ends. The CDR3 spans 14 residues.